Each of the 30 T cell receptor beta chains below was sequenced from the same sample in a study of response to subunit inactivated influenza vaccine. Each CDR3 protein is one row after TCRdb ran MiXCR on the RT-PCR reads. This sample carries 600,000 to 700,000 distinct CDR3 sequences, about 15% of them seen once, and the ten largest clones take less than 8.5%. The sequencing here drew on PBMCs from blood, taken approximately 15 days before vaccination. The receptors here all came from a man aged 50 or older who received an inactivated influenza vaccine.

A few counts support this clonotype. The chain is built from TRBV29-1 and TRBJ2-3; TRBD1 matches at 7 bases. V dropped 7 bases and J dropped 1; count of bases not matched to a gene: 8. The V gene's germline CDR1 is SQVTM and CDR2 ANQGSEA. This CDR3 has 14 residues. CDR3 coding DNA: TGCAGCGGAGACGACAGGGCTGGCACAGATACGCAGTATTTT. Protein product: CSGDDRAGTDTQYF.

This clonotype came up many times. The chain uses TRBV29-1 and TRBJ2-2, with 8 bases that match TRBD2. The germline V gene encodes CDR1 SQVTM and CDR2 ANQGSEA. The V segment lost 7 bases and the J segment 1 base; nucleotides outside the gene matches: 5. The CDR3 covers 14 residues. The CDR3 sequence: CSGLAFENTGELFF. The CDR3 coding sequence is TGCAGCGGACTAGCGTTTGAGAACACCGGGGAGCTGTTTTTT.

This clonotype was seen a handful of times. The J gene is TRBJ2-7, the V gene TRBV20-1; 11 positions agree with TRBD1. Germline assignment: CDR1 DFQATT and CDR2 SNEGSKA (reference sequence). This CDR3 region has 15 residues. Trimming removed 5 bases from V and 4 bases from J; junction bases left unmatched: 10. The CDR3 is CSAVVPGQGEYEQYF. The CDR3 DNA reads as TGCAGTGCTGTAGTACCGGGACAGGGGGAGTACGAGCAGTACTTC.

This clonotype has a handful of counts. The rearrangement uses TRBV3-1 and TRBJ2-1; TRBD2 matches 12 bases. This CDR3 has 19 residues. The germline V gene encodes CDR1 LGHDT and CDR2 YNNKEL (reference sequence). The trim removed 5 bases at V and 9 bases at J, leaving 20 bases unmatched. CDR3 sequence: CASSAMIGTSGFVSSEQFF. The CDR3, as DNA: TGTGCCAGCAGCGCAATGATCGGGACTAGCGGGTTTGTTTCTAGTGAGCAGTTCTTC.

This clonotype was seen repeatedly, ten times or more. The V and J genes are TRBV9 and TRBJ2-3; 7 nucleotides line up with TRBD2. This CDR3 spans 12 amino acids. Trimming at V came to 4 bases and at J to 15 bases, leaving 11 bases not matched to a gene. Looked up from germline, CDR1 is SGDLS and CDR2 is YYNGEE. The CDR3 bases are TGTGCCAGCAGCACCTCTAGCGGCCCCCCATATTTT. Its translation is CASSTSSGPPYF.

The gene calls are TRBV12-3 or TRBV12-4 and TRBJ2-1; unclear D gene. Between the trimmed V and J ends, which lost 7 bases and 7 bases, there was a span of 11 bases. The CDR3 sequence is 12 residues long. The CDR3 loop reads CASMDVRNEQFF. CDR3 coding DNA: TGTGCCAGCATGGACGTTAGAAATGAGCAGTTCTTC.

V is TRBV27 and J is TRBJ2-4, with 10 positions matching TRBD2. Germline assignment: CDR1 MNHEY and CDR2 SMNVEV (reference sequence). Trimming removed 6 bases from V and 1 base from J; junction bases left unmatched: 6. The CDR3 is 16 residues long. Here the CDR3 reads CASRPGLAMAKNIQYF. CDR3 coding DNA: TGTGCCAGCAGGCCGGGACTAGCGATGGCCAAAAACATTCAGTACTTC.

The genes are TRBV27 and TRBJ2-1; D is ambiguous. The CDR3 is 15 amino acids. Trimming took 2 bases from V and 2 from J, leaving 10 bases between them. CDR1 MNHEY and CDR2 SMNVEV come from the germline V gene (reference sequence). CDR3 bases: TGTGCCAGCAGTTTACAGGAGATGGCCTACAATGAGCAGTTCTTC. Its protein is CASSLQEMAYNEQFF.

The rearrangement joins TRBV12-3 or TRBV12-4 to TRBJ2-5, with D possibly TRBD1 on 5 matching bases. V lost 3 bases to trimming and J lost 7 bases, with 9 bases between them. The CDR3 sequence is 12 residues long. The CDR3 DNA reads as TGTGCCAGCAGTTTCGGGCAGGGGACCCAGTACTTC. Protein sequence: CASSFGQGTQYF.

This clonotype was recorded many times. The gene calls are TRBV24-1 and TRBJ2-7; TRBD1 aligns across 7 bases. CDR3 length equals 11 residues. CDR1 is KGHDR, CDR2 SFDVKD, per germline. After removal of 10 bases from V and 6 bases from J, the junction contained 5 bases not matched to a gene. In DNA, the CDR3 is TGTGCCACAGCTGACAGGGTCGAGCAGTACTTC. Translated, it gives CATADRVEQYF.

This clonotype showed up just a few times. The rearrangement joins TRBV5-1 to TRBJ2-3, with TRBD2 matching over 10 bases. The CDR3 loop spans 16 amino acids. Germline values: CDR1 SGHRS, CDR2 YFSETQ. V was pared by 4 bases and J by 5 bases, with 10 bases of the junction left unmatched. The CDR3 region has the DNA TGCGCCAGCAGCCCTACAGCGGGAGGGCTGATAGATACGCAGTATTTT. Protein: CASSPTAGGLIDTQYF.

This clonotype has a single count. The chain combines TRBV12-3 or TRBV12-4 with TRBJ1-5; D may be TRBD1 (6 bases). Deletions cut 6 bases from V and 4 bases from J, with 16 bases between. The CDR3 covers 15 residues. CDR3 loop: CASSLGGQLNQPQHF. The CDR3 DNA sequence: TGTGCCAGCAGCCTAGGCGGACAGTTAAATCAGCCCCAGCATTTT.

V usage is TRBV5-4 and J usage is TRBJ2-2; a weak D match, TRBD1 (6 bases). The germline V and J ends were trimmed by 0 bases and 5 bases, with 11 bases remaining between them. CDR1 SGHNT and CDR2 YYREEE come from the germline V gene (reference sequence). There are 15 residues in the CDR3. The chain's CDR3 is CASSLAQGWTGELFF. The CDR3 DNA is TGTGCCAGCAGCTTGGCACAGGGATGGACCGGGGAGCTGTTTTTT.

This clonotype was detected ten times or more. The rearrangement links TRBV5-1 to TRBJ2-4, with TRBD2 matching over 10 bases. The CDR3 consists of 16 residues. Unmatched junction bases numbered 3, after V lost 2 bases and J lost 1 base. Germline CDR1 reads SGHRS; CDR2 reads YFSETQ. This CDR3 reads CASSLQAGGAKNIQYF. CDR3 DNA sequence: TGCGCCAGCAGCTTACAAGCGGGAGGGGCCAAAAACATTCAGTACTTC.

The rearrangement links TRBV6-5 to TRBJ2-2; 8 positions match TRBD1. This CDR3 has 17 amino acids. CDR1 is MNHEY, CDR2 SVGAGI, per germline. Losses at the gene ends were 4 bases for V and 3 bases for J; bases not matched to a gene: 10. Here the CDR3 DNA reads TGTGCCAGCAGTTCTTCCGAAGGACAGGGTTACACCGGGGAGCTGTTTTTT. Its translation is CASSSSEGQGYTGELFF.

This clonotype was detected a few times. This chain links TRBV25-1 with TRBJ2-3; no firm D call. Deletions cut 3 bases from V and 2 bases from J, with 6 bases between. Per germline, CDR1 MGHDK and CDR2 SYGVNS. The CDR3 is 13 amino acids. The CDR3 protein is CASSEEYTDTQYF. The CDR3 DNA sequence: TGTGCCAGCAGTGAGGAGTACACAGATACGCAGTATTTT.

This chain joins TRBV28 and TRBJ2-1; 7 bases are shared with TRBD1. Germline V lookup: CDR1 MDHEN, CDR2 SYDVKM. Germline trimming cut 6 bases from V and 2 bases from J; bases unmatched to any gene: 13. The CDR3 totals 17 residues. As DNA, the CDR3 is TGTGCCAGCAGCCGCTCCCCAGGGGGTACGACCTACAATGAGCAGTTCTTC. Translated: CASSRSPGGTTYNEQFF.

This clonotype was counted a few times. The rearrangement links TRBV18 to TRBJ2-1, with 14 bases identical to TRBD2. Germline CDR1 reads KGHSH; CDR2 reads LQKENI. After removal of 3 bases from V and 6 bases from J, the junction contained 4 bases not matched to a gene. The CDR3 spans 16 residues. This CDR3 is CASSPQTSGGANEQFF. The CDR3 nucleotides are TGTGCCAGCTCACCCCAGACTAGCGGGGGGGCCAATGAGCAGTTCTTC.

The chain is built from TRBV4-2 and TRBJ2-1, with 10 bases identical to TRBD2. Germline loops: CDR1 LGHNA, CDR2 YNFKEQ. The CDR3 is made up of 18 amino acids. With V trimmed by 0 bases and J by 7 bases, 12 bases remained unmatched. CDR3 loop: CASSQEPRPGLAMNEQFF. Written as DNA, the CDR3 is TGTGCCAGCAGCCAAGAACCTCGCCCGGGACTAGCGATGAATGAGCAGTTCTTC.

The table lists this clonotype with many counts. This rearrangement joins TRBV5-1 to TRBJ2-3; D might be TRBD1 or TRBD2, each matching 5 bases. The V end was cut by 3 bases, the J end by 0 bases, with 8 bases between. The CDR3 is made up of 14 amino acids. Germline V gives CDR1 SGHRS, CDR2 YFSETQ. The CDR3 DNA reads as TGCGCCAGCAGCTCCGGGGACAGCACAGATACGCAGTATTTT. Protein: CASSSGDSTDTQYF.

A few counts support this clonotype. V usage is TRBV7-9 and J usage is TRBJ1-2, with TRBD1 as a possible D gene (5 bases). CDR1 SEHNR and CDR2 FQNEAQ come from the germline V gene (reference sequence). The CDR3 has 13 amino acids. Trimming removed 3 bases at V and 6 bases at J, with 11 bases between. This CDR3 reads CASSFPGPDGYTF. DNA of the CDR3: TGTGCCAGCAGCTTTCCGGGACCCGATGGCTACACCTTC.

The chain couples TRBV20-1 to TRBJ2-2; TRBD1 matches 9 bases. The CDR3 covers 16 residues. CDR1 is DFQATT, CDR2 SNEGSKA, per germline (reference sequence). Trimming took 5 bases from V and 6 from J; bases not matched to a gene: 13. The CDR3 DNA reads TGCAGTGCTCCTGCGATTGACAGGGGGAAAGCCGGGGAGCTGTTTTTT. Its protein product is CSAPAIDRGKAGELFF.

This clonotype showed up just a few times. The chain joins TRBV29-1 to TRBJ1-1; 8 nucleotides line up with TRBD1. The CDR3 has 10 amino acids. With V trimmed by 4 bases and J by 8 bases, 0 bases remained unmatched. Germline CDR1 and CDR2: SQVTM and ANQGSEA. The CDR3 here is CSVGDREAFF. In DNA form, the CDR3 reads TGCAGCGTTGGGGACAGGGAAGCTTTCTTT. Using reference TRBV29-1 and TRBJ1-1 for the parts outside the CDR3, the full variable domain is SAVISQKPSRDICQRGTSLTIQCQVDSQVTMMFWYRQQPGQSLTLIATANQGSEATYESGFVIDKFPISRPNLTFSTLTVSNMSPEDSSIYLCSVGDREAFFGQGTRLTVV.

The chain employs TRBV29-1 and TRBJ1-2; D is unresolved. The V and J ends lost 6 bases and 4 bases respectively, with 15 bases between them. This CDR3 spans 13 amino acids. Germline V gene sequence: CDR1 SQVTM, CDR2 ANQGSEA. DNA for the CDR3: TGCAGCGTCCGCGGCGTTTTGGGCTATGGCTACACCTTC. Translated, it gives CSVRGVLGYGYTF.

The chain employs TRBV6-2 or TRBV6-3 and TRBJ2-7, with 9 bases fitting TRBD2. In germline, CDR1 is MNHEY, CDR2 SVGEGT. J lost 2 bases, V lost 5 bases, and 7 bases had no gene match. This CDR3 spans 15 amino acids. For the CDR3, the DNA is TGTGCCAGCAGTAACAGACTAGCGGATCCCTACGAGCAGTACTTC. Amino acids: CASSNRLADPYEQYF.

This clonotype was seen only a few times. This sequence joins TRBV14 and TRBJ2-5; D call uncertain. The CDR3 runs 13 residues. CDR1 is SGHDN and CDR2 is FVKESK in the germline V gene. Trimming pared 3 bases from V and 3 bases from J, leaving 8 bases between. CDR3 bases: TGTGCCAGCAGCCAGCGCTGGGAAGAGACCCAGTACTTC. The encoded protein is CASSQRWEETQYF.

The CDR3 loop reads CASSASSGGTDTQYF. The CDR3 nucleotides are TGTGCCAGCAGTGCCTCTAGCGGGGGGACAGATACGCAGTATTTT. This chain links TRBV2 with TRBJ2-3, with 11 bases aligning to TRBD2. CDR1 and CDR2 from the germline V gene are SNHLY and FYNNEI. The CDR3 runs to 15 residues. V trimming: 4 bases; J trimming: 3 bases; junction bases outside the gene matches: 3.

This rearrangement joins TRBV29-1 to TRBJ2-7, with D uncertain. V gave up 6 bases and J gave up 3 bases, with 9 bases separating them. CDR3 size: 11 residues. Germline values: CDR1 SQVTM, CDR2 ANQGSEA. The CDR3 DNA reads TGCAGCGTCGCCACGAGCTACGAGCAGTACTTC. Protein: CSVATSYEQYF.

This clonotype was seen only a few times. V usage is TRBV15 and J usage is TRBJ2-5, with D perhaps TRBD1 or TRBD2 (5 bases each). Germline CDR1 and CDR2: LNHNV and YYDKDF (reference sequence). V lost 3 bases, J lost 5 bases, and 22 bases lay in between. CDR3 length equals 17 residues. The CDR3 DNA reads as TGTGCCACCAGCAGGGGACCGTCCGAGTGGTCCGGGGAGACCCAGTACTTC. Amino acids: CATSRGPSEWSGETQYF. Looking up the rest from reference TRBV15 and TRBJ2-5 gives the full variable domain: DAMVIQNPRYQVTQFGKPVTLSCSQTLNHNVMYWYQQKSSQAPKLLFHYYDKDFNNEADTPDNFQSRRPNTSFCFLDIRSPGLGDTAMYLCATSRGPSEWSGETQYFGPGTRLLVL.

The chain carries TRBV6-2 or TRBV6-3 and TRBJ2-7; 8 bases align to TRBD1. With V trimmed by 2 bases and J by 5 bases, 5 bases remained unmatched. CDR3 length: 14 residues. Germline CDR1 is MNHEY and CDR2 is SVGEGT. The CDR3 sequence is CASSYAGQAHEQYF. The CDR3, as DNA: TGTGCCAGCAGTTACGCGGGACAGGCCCACGAGCAGTACTTC.